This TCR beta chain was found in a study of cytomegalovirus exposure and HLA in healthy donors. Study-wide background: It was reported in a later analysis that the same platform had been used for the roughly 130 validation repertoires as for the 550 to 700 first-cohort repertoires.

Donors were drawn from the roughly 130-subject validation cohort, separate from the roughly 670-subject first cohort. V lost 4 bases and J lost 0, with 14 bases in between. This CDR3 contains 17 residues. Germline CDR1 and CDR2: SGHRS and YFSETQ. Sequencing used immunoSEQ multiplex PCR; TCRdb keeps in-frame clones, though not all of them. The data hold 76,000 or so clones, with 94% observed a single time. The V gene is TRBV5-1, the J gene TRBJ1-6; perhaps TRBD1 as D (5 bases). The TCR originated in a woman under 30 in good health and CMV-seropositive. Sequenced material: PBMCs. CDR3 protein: CASSPGQMSSYNSPLHF. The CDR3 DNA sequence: TGCGCCAGCAGCCCCGGACAAATGAGCTCCTATAATTCACCCCTCCACTTT.